This T cell receptor (beta chain) stems from a study of CD8 T cells in Susac syndrome. Points from the study as a whole: The study recognized that the number of individuals in its TCR sequencing and HLA analysis was relatively small.

Germline V lookup: CDR1 MNHEY, CDR2 SMNVEV (reference sequence). This CDR3 comprises 13 residues. Trimming removed 1 base from V and 5 bases from J, with 6 bases in between. Remarks on this clonotype: Its target is not known.

TCR beta sequencing was performed on blood CD8+ and CD4+ T cells. Stable or active relapsing-remitting multiple sclerosis, untreated and meeting revised McDonald criteria, defined the controls. The TEMRA cells underwent FACS enrichment, while the CD8+ and CD4+ T cells underwent negative isolation. Reverse transcription of about 0.45 to 1 ug RNA was performed with random hexamers. In TCRdb, the immunoSEQ multiplex PCR reads were re-called with MiXCR into one record per CDR3 protein. The table lists almost 450,000 distinct CDR3 sequences, approximately 85% of them singletons. The genes are TRBV27 and TRBJ1-5; D is unclear. The sample consisted of CD8+ T cells from PBMCs. The origin of this receptor is a human donor with multiple sclerosis. As DNA, the CDR3 is TGTGCCAGCAGTTTATGGCAGTATCAGCCCCAGCATTTT. Protein product: CASSLWQYQPQHF.